The clone carrying this T cell receptor (beta chain) was observed once. Its matching antigen is unknown. The assay was immunoSEQ multiplex PCR, and TCRdb's table has in-frame clones only and misses some. Of fewer than 200,000 clones in the sample, just under 90% are singletons; the top ten hold under 8%. The entry originates in a study of T cell responses to AZD1222 COVID-19 vaccine. Study at large: Pooled in the analysis were second doses at about 4 or about 12 weeks.

From germline, CDR1 is KGHSH and CDR2 LQKENI. This CDR3 contains 15 residues. V was shortened by 0 bases and J by 8 bases, with 11 bases between the two germline ends. Findings and limits, study-wide: Just a handful of AZD1222 recipients tested seropositive at baseline. Of spike-specific TCRs, nearly half reportedly target regions left unmutated in variants.

The rearrangement uses TRBV18 and TRBJ1-6; D is undetermined. Sample: peripheral blood, taken on day 0 of AZD1222 vaccination. This sequence was found in an adult in good health. CDR3 region: CASSPPSLNYSPLHF. CDR3 DNA sequence: TGTGCCAGCTCACCACCGTCGCTGAATTATTCACCCCTCCACTTT.